This T cell receptor beta chain derives from a study of graft-versus-host responses after intestinal transplantation. Findings of the study overall: High graft-versus-host to host-versus-graft clonal ratios were seen in allografts of patients with graft-donor T cell macrochimerism.

Germline CDR1 is ENHRY and CDR2 is SYGVKD. The CDR3 loop spans 15 amino acids. V gave up 0 bases and J gave up 2 bases, with 11 bases separating them. TCRdb's table, derived via immunoSEQ multiplex PCR, lists solely in-frame clones and lacks some. Of some 100,000 clones listed, around 93% are singletons. With regard to this clone: Its antigen is not identified.

The specimen comprised unstimulated CD8+ T cells sorted from spleen or lymph node cells, sampled before transplant. V and J are TRBV10-3 and TRBJ2-7; TRBD1 is a possible D gene (5 bases). The clonotype was recovered from a human donor who was the organ donor for an intestinal transplant. CDR3 coding DNA: TGTGCCATCAGTGAGTCCCCTAAGGGGACCTACGAGCAGTACTTC. Its translation: CAISESPKGTYEQYF.